This record covers a single T cell receptor (beta chain). Its specificity is unknown. The data derive from a study of T cell responses to AZD1222 COVID-19 vaccine. Study-level points and caveats: At study baseline, merely several AZD1222 recipients were seropositive.

There are 15 residues in the CDR3. Germline V gene sequence: CDR1 MNHNS, CDR2 SASEGT. The V end lost 2 bases, the J end lost 2 bases, and 7 bases lay between the germline ends. Generated by immunoSEQ multiplex PCR, the TCRdb table keeps only in-frame clones and is missing some. The sample lists approximately 94,000 clones, about 87% occurring once. The chain recombines TRBV6-1 with TRBJ2-6, with D possibly being TRBD2 (6 bases). The specimen was peripheral blood, collected on day 0 of AZD1222 vaccination. The receptor was derived from an adult in good health. CDR3 region: CASSERETGANVLTF. The CDR3 DNA sequence: TGTGCCAGCAGTGAACGGGAGACTGGGGCCAACGTCCTGACTTTC.